Presented here are 6 T cell receptor beta chains from one specimen sequenced in a study of radiation and T cells in renal cell carcinoma. Here immunoSEQ multiplex PCR was the method, and the copy in TCRdb shows in-frame clones only, minus some. The sample contains about 140,000 clones, over 80% of which appear only once. Time point: baseline pretreatment blood. This sample's treatment: 15 Gy SBRT to primary tumor, nephrectomy 4 weeks later. Sequencing used blood, obtained from a patient whose treatment included radiotherapy and nephrectomy. Receptors were obtained from a woman aged 50 to 60 with renal cell carcinoma.

Remarks on this clone: A junction end diverges from the germline sequence, so it may reflect a read error. The V and J genes are TRBV7-2 and TRBJ1-4, with a tentative D call TRBD1 (5 bases). The CDR3 length is 15 residues. The germline CDR1 and CDR2 sequences are SGHTA and FQGNSA. This CDR3 is CASSLSGGENEKLCF. CDR3 nucleotides: TGTGCCAGCAGCTTAAGTGGGGGAGAGAATGAAAAACTGTGTTTT.

This rearrangement joins TRBV28 to TRBJ1-5; 7 nucleotides line up with TRBD1. CDR1 MDHEN and CDR2 SYDVKM come from the germline V gene. The V and J ends lost 5 bases and 7 bases, in that order; junction bases with no gene match: 5. This CDR3 is 13 amino acids long. CDR3 sequence reads: CASSARGLQPQHF. The CDR3 DNA reads TGTGCCAGCAGTGCTAGGGGGCTGCAGCCCCAGCATTTT.

The chain couples TRBV7-9 to TRBJ2-1, with 7 bases that match TRBD2. Germline loops: CDR1 SEHNR, CDR2 FQNEAQ (reference sequence). V gave up 5 bases and J gave up 8 bases; unmatched junction bases: 15. The CDR3 covers 16 residues. In nucleotides, the CDR3 is TGTGCCAGCAGCCCATGGACGGGGGGACTCCCGGATGAGCAGTTCTTC. Its translation is CASSPWTGGLPDEQFF.

V gene TRBV5-1 combines with J gene TRBJ2-3, with 10 bases that match TRBD2. Germline CDR1 is SGHRS and CDR2 is YFSETQ. Germline trimming cut 2 bases from V and 6 bases from J; bases unmatched to any gene: 3. The CDR3 is made up of 14 amino acids. The CDR3 loop reads CASSFGTSDDTQYF. The CDR3 region has the DNA TGCGCCAGCAGCTTCGGGACTAGCGACGATACGCAGTATTTT.

The rearrangement uses TRBV5-1 and TRBJ2-7, with TRBD2 as a possible D gene (5 bases). Germline V gene data show CDR1 as SGHRS and CDR2 as YFSETQ. The CDR3 sequence is 15 residues long. V dropped 2 bases and J dropped 3 bases, with 15 bases sitting between them. In nucleotides, the CDR3 is TGCGCCAGCAGCTTTATAGAGGGAGAGGACTACGAGCAGTACTTC. This gives the protein CASSFIEGEDYEQYF.

The chain is built from TRBV29-1 and TRBJ2-2, with D perhaps given as TRBD1 or TRBD2 (5 bases each). Per germline, CDR1 SQVTM and CDR2 ANQGSEA. With 3 bases removed from V and 2 bases from J, the gap between germline ends came to 10 bases. This CDR3 is built from 14 residues. This CDR3 reads CSVERGLNTGELFF. CDR3 coding DNA: TGCAGCGTTGAGAGGGGTCTTAACACCGGGGAGCTGTTTTTT.